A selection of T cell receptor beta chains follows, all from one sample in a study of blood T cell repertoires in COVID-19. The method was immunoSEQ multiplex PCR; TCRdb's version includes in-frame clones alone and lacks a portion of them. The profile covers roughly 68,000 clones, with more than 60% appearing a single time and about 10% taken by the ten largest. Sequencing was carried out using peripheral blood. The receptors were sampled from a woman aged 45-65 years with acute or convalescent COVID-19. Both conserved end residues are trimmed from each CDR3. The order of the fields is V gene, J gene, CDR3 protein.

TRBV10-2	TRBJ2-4	ASSESIAGGQNIQY
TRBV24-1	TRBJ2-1	ATSPSGGVGYNEQF
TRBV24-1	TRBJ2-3	ATSGPEGGTTDTQY
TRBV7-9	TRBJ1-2	ASSSQGAFGYT
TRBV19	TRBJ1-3	ASSINSGNTIY
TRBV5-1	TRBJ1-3	ASSPQGTGNTIY
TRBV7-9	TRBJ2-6	ASSSQPGLISSGANVLT
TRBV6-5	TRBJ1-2	ASSKNRGANYGYT
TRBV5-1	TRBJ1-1	ASSLFTGRTEAF
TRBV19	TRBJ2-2	ASGPGLNTGELF
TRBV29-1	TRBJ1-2	SVGDNVGGYT
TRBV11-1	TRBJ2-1	ASSSSGRAYNEQF
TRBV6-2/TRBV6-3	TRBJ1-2	ASSDTYHGYT
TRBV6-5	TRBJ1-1	ASSYGPTETEAF
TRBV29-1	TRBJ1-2	SVFDGELNYGYT
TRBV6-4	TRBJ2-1	ASSALAGGPDEQF
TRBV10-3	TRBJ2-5	ATRQDQETQY
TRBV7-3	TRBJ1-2	ASSLSQNYGYT
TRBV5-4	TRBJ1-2	ASSLTGLYGYT
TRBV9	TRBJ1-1	ASSTLGGGTPEAF
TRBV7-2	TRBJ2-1	ASSFPGGFSNEQF
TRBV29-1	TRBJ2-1	SAGTSGSRGEQF
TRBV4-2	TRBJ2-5	ASSIDRRETQY
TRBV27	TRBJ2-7	ASSLRPLAGEYEQY
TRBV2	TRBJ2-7	ASSGQGFRSYEQY
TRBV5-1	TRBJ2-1	ASSLEGGRAYNEQF
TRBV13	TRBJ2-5	ASSFRGSQETQY
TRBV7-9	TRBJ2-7	ASSLGLAGGPYEQY
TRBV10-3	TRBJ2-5	AISERDSQETQY
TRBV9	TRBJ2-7	ASSVGGGRSYEQY
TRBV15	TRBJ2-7	ATSRATGGADEQY
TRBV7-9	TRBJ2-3	ASSPGTSTDTQY
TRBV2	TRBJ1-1	ASSLQGGTF
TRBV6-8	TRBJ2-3	ASPIPGTTDTQY
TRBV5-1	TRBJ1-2	ASSLIGGTTNYGYT
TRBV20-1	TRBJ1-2	SASTGGDYGYT
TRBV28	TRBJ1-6	ANRGQGNSPLH
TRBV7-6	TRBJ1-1	ASRLDSGQGHPMNTEAF
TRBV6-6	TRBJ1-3	ASTLRDRSGNTIY
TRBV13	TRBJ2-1	ASSSSFAGDNNEQF
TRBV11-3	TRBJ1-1	ASSSNTGTEAF
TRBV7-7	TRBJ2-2	ASSSDPGGNTGELF
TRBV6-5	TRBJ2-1	ASSHSEIAAEQF
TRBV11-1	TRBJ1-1	ASSFPPGRDTEAF
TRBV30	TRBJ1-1	AWSELNTEAF
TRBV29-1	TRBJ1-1	SVDAGSNTEAF
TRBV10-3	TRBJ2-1	AIRPGTSGFNEQF
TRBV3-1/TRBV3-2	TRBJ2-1	ASSQDLVSGSTEQQF
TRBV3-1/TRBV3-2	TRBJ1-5	ASSHGQGMGQPQH
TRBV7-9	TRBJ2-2	ASSQSTGFGELF
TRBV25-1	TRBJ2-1	ASSEPKRGDNEQF
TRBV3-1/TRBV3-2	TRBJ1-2	ASSLAETGTGVNYGYT
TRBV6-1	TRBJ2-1	ASSGGQGASYNEQF
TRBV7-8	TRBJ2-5	ASTRDLQETQY